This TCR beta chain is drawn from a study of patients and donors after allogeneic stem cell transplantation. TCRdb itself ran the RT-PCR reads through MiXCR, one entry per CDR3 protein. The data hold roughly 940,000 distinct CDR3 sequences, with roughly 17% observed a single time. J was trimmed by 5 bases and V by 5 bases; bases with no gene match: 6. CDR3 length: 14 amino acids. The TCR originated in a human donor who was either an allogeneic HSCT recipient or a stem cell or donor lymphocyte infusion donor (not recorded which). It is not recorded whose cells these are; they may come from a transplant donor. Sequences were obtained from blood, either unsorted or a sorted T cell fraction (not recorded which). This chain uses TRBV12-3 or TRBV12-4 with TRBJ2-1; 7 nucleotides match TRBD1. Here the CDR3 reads CASSLGQTNNEQFF. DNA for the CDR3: TGTGCCAGCAGTCTGGGACAGACCAACAATGAGCAGTTCTTC.